This T cell receptor (beta chain) was obtained from a study of blood T cell repertoires in COVID-19. TCRdb's copy holds only in-frame clones and misses some; the assay was immunoSEQ multiplex PCR. The data hold roughly 130,000 clones, with about four fifths observed a single time. V lost 4 bases to trimming and J lost 3 bases, with 9 bases between them. Germline lookup yields CDR1 MGHRA and CDR2 YSYEKL. The CDR3 has 13 amino acids. This clonotype originated in a woman younger than 45 who had recovered from COVID-19. V gene TRBV4-1 combines with J gene TRBJ1-1, with D maybe TRBD1 (6 bases). Sequencing was done on a sample of PBMCs or T cells enriched from blood (not recorded which). The CDR3 nucleotides read TGCGCCAGCAGCCTTCAGGGGCACACTGAAGCTTTCTTT. Residues: CASSLQGHTEAFF.